The 16 T cell receptor beta chains presented below share a single source sample, sequenced in a study of human T cells and chemical hapten exposure. TCRdb itself ran the RACE reads through MiXCR, one entry per CDR3 protein. The sample lists about 200,000 distinct CDR3 sequences, 24% occurring once. Sample time point: patch test 3, about 24 weeks after DPC sensitization. The sample's treatment: therapeutic diphenylcyclopropenone sensitization with weekly scalp DPC. The specimen was whole blood, collected in connection with sensitization to the hapten diphenylcyclopropenone (DPC). The receptors originated from a woman in her thirties or forties with alopecia areata. Some clones in this sample may be carry-over from other donors' samples.

V is TRBV5-1 and J is TRBJ2-1; 11 nucleotides align to TRBD2. V was pared by 0 bases and J by 6 bases, with 5 bases of the junction left unmatched. Per the germline V gene, CDR1 is SGHRS and CDR2 is YFSETQ. This CDR3 is built from 16 residues. The DNA for the CDR3 is TGCGCCAGCAGCTTGGACTCTAGCGGGAGGATCAATGAGCAGTTCTTC. Its translation: CASSLDSSGRINEQFF. The entire variable domain, with the rest obtained from reference TRBV5-1 and TRBJ2-1, is as follows: KAGVTQTPRYLIKTRGQQVTLSCSPISGHRSVSWYQQTPGQGLQFLFEYFSETQRNKGNFPGRFSGRQFSNSRSEMNVSTLELGDSALYLCASSLDSSGRINEQFFGPGTRLTVL.

This clonotype was counted only a few times. The rearrangement uses TRBV28 and TRBJ2-7; TRBD2 matches 8 bases. Germline CDR1 is MDHEN and CDR2 is SYDVKM. This CDR3 region has 15 residues. With 5 bases clipped from V and 2 bases from J, the junction kept 8 bases outside the gene matches. The CDR3 is CASSIPSAGAYEQYF. The DNA for the CDR3 is TGTGCCAGCAGTATCCCCTCAGCGGGGGCCTACGAGCAGTACTTC.

CDR3 protein: CASSLPGTGRGNEQFF. The CDR3, as DNA: TGTGCCAGCAGCTTACCTGGGACGGGAAGAGGCAATGAGCAGTTCTTC. V usage is TRBV7-2 and J usage is TRBJ2-1; the D call may be TRBD1 or TRBD2 (5 bases each). Germline V gene lookup returns CDR1 SGHTA and CDR2 FQGNSA. The CDR3 covers 16 residues. V was shortened by 2 bases and J by 6 bases, with 17 bases between the two germline ends.

A few counts support this clonotype. The rearrangement uses TRBV20-1 and TRBJ2-1; 7 positions match TRBD2. Germline V gene lookup returns CDR1 DFQATT and CDR2 SNEGSKA (reference sequence). This CDR3 contains 12 residues. For the CDR3, the DNA is TGCAGCGTAGGGAGGGGCCCTAATGAGCAGTTCTTC. Translation gives CSVGRGPNEQFF.

This clonotype has a count of ten or more. The CDR3, as DNA: TGCAGCGTTTTATCCGATAATCAGCCCCAGCATTTT. Encoded protein: CSVLSDNQPQHF. The chain combines TRBV29-1 with TRBJ1-5, with D unresolved. V was trimmed by 5 bases and J by 4 bases, leaving 9 bases between them. The CDR3 length is 12 residues. CDR1 is SQVTM, CDR2 ANQGSEA, per germline.

This clonotype was counted only a few times. The J gene is TRBJ2-7, the V gene TRBV4-2; D is uncertain. The CDR3 is 13 amino acids. The germline gives CDR1 LGHNA, CDR2 YNFKEQ. Trimming removed 6 bases from V and 6 bases from J, with 15 bases in between. CDR3 in DNA: TGTGCCAGCAGTGCTGAGGTAGCCGTCGAGCAGTACTTC. This translates into CASSAEVAVEQYF.

V is TRBV4-1 and J is TRBJ2-2; no firm D call. The germline gives CDR1 MGHRA, CDR2 YSYEKL. The CDR3 contains 15 residues. V shed 1 base and J shed 2 bases, with 8 bases lying between them. DNA of the CDR3: TGCGCCAGCAGCCAAGTTCCGGGTAACACCGGGGAGCTGTTTTTT. Protein sequence: CASSQVPGNTGELFF.

There are a few counts of this clonotype. The chain carries TRBV6-2 or TRBV6-3 and TRBJ1-5; D unresolved. The germline V gene encodes CDR1 MNHEY and CDR2 SVGEGT. The CDR3 totals 13 residues. The V gene lost 2 bases and the J gene lost 7 bases, with 9 bases spanning the gap. The CDR3 here is CASSYDGLQPQHF. CDR3 DNA: TGTGCCAGCAGTTACGATGGTTTACAGCCCCAGCATTTT.

This clonotype has ten or more counts. The chain employs TRBV7-2 and TRBJ2-7, with D unclear. Germline CDR1 reads SGHTA; CDR2 reads FQGNSA. The V end lost 1 base, the J end lost 3 bases, and 7 bases lay between the germline ends. CDR3 length equals 13 residues. The CDR3 region has the DNA TGTGCCAGCAGCTTAGGAGCCGTCTACGAGCAGTACTTC. It translates to CASSLGAVYEQYF.

The chain links TRBV28 to TRBJ2-2; 10 nucleotides line up with TRBD2. The CDR3 is 15 residues long. Germline CDR1 is MDHEN and CDR2 is SYDVKM. V lost 11 bases and J lost 7; bases outside the gene matches: 13. CDR3 in amino acids: CAVLAGTGLGGELFF. DNA of the CDR3: TGTGCCGTACTAGCGGGAACTGGGCTCGGCGGGGAGCTGTTTTTT.

The V call is TRBV29-1, the J call TRBJ1-4; D not certain. This CDR3 spans 11 amino acids. Germline V gene data show CDR1 as SQVTM and CDR2 as ANQGSEA. Between the trimmed V and J ends, which lost 6 bases and 6 bases, there was a span of 8 bases. This CDR3 is CSVQLYEKLFF. Written as DNA, the CDR3 is TGCAGCGTACAGCTCTATGAAAAACTGTTTTTT.

Sample share makes this clonotype medium-sized. DNA for the CDR3: TGTGCCAGCAGCCCCATGGGTAGCGGGGACGAGCAGTACTTC. Translated, it gives CASSPMGSGDEQYF. The chain combines TRBV12-3 or TRBV12-4 with TRBJ2-7, with 8 bases fitting TRBD2. The CDR3 spans 14 residues. J lost 5 bases, V lost 6 bases, and 9 bases had no gene match.

J is TRBJ1-2 and V is TRBV5-1; D perhaps matches TRBD1 (5 bases). The germline V gene has CDR1 SGHRS and CDR2 YFSETQ. The CDR3 totals 14 residues. V lost 5 bases, J lost 2 bases, and 13 bases lay in between. The CDR3 DNA reads as TGCGCCAGCAGAACCGTCAGGGAGAACTATGGCTACACCTTC. This gives the protein CASRTVRENYGYTF.

CDR3: CASSLALGGTEQFF. CDR3 coding DNA: TGTGCCAGCAGCTTAGCTTTAGGGGGGACTGAGCAGTTCTTC. The J gene is TRBJ2-1, the V gene TRBV7-6, with D possibly being TRBD1 or TRBD2 (6 bases each). Germline CDR1 SGHVS, CDR2 FNYEAQ. The CDR3 totals 14 residues. The V and J ends lost 0 bases and 9 bases respectively, with 12 bases between them.

This clonotype was seen a few times. The rearrangement uses TRBV4-1 and TRBJ2-1; D gene ambiguous. Germline CDR1 is MGHRA and CDR2 is YSYEKL. This CDR3 has 12 amino acids. V was clipped by 1 base and J by 7 bases, with 5 bases between them. CDR3 coding DNA: TGCGCCAGCAGCCAAGGAACGAATGAGCAGTTCTTC. Translated, it gives CASSQGTNEQFF.

The chain combines TRBV29-1 with TRBJ2-5; TRBD1 agrees at 7 bases. From germline, CDR1 is SQVTM and CDR2 ANQGSEA. The CDR3 loop spans 13 amino acids. With 6 bases clipped from V and 4 bases from J, the junction kept 8 bases outside the gene matches. The CDR3 nucleotides are TGCAGCGTCGTAAAGGGGGCAGGAGAGACCCAGTACTTC. It specifies CSVVKGAGETQYF.